The 11 T cell receptor beta chains reported below all come from one sample, sequenced in a study of shared clonotypes between healthy human individuals. Profiling relied on immunoSEQ multiplex PCR, and the TCRdb table lists in-frame clones only, not all of them. The data show more than 850,000 clones, more than 75% seen once. The sequenced material came from memory CD4+ T cells from PBMCs. Subset meaning: CD45RA-negative fraction. Receptors were obtained from a man between 18 and 35 years old in good health. Some clones in this sample may be carry-over from other donors' samples.

This clone was counted many times. Other DNA sequences from this sample encode an identical CDR3 as well. The chain joins TRBV2 to TRBJ2-7; weak D call: TRBD1 (5 bases). V lost 3 bases to trimming and J lost 0 bases, with 9 bases between them. The CDR3 is 14 amino acids. Germline loops: CDR1 SNHLY, CDR2 FYNNEI. The CDR3: CASSDQDSSYEQYF. DNA of the CDR3: TGTGCCAGCAGTGATCAAGACAGCTCCTACGAGCAGTACTTC.

In this sample, this clone turned up once. CDR3 coding DNA: TGTGCCAGCAGCCCTTCCATACTAGTCGGCTCCTACAATGAGCAGTTCTTC. It yields the protein CASSPSILVGSYNEQFF. The chain uses TRBV11-2 and TRBJ2-1; a weak D match, TRBD2 (5 bases). Germline CDR1 is SGHAT and CDR2 is FQNNGV. The CDR3 extends over 17 amino acids. The V end lost 5 bases, the J end lost 0 bases, and 17 bases lay between the germline ends.

The rearrangement joins TRBV29-1 to TRBJ2-5; 9 nucleotides align to TRBD2. The junction had 17 bases not matched to a gene; V was cut back by 3 bases and J by 3 bases. The germline CDR1 and CDR2 sequences are SQVTM and ANQGSEA. The length of the CDR3 is 18 residues. CDR3 in amino acids: CSVDRRSRREGQKETQYF. The CDR3, as DNA: TGCAGCGTTGATAGGCGAAGTAGGCGGGAGGGACAGAAAGAGACCCAGTACTTC.

The V gene is TRBV6-6, the J gene TRBJ1-2; tentative D call: TRBD1 (5 bases). V gave up 6 bases and J gave up 3 bases, with 8 bases separating them. The CDR3 is made up of 12 amino acids. Germline loops: CDR1 MNHNY, CDR2 SVGAGI (reference sequence). CDR3 loop: CASSQGDYGYTF. The CDR3 nucleotides read TGTGCCAGCAGCCAGGGAGACTATGGCTACACCTTC.

This chain links TRBV29-1 with TRBJ2-7; D uncertain. Per the germline V gene, CDR1 is SQVTM and CDR2 is ANQGSEA. The CDR3 consists of 11 residues. Trimming took off 4 bases at V and 8 bases at J, with 12 bases between the two ends. CDR3 region: CSVATLTKQYF. The DNA for the CDR3 is TGCAGCGTTGCCACACTTACGAAGCAGTACTTC.

With regard to this clone: Distinct nucleotide sequences in the sample also encode this CDR3. The chain uses TRBV5-1 and TRBJ1-1, with 10 bases fitting TRBD1. V lost 0 bases to trimming and J lost 5 bases; unmatched junction nucleotides: 1. Germline CDR1 SGHRS, CDR2 YFSETQ. The CDR3 contains 14 residues. The CDR3 nucleotides read TGCGCCAGCAGCTTGGGGGGACAGGGGACTGAAGCTTTCTTT. Encoded protein: CASSLGGQGTEAFF.

V usage is TRBV7-9 and J usage is TRBJ1-3, with 7 positions matching TRBD1. CDR3 length: 14 amino acids. V trimming: 7 bases; J trimming: 2 bases; junction bases outside the gene matches: 5. CDR1 is SEHNR, CDR2 FQNEAQ, per germline (reference sequence). This chain's CDR3 is CASTRGTAGNTIYF. The CDR3 bases are TGTGCCAGCACCCGGGGGACAGCTGGAAACACCATATATTTT. Supplemented by reference TRBV7-9 and TRBJ1-3, the full variable domain reads DTGVSQNPRHKITKRGQNVTFRCDPISEHNRLYWYRQTLGQGPEFLTYFQNEAQLEKSRLLSDRFSAERPKGSFSTLEIQRTEQGDSAMYLCASTRGTAGNTIYFGEGSWLTVV.

The J gene is TRBJ1-1, the V gene TRBV6-5, with D possibly being TRBD1 (6 bases). The CDR3 is 16 amino acids. The germline V gene encodes CDR1 MNHEY and CDR2 SVGAGI. The V gene lost 0 bases and the J gene lost 0 bases, with 11 bases spanning the gap. The CDR3 sequence: CASSYSGTQMNTEAFF. CDR3 sequence (DNA): TGTGCCAGCAGTTACTCTGGGACACAGATGAACACTGAAGCTTTCTTT.

The rearrangement links TRBV27 to TRBJ2-5; 10 positions agree with TRBD2. J gave up 5 bases and V 6 bases, and 9 bases lay outside the gene matches. The CDR3 is 15 residues long. Germline V CDR1 and CDR2: MNHEY, SMNVEV (reference sequence). The DNA for the CDR3 is TGTGCCAGCAGCCCGCCGGGACTAGCGTTCGAGACCCAGTACTTC. Amino acid sequence: CASSPPGLAFETQYF.

This chain connects TRBV6-6 to TRBJ2-1, with 7 nucleotides matching TRBD2. The germline gives CDR1 MNHNY, CDR2 SVGAGI (reference sequence). This CDR3 contains 16 residues. J was trimmed by 2 bases and V by 6 bases; bases with no gene match: 10. The CDR3, as DNA: TGTGCCAGCAGCCCTGGAGGTGGGAGGGCCTACAATGAGCAGTTCTTC. It translates to CASSPGGGRAYNEQFF.

The CDR3 DNA reads as TGTGCCAGCAGCTTAAACACAGCATACGAGCAGTACTTC. Amino acids: CASSLNTAYEQYF. The chain employs TRBV7-2 and TRBJ2-7; no clear D. CDR1 SGHTA and CDR2 FQGNSA come from the germline V gene. The length of the CDR3 is 13 residues. V was cut by 2 bases and J by 4 bases, with 9 bases left in between.